This T cell receptor beta chain was documented in a study of blood T cell repertoires in COVID-19. At the level of the study: The analysed material was cDNA or gDNA that came from T cells, B-cell-depleted T cells, or PBMCs.

The germline gives CDR1 LNHDA, CDR2 SQIVND (reference sequence). CDR3 length: 14 amino acids. Trimming removed 4 bases at V and 3 bases at J, with 10 bases between. TCRdb's table, derived via immunoSEQ multiplex PCR, lists solely in-frame clones and lacks some. The sample consists of over 120,000 clones, roughly 80% of them appearing once. The chain has TRBV19 and TRBJ1-5, with D possibly being TRBD1 (6 bases). The sequenced material came from peripheral blood. This TCR derives from a woman aged 45-59 years with active or convalescent COVID-19. CDR3 region: CASSKGQNNQPQHF. In DNA form, the CDR3 reads TGTGCCAGTAGTAAAGGACAGAACAATCAGCCCCAGCATTTT.